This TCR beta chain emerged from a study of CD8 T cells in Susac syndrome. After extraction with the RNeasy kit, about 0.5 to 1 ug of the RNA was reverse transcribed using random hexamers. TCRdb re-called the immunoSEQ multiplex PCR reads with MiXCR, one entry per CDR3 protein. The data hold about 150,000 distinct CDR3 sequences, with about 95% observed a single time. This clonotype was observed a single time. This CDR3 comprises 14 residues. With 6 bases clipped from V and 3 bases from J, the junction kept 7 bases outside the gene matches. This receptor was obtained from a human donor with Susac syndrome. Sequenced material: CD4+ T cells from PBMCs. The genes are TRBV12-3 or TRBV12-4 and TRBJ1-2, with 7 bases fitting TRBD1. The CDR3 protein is CASRHDREDYGYTF. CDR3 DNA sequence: TGTGCCAGCAGACACGACAGGGAGGACTATGGCTACACCTTC.